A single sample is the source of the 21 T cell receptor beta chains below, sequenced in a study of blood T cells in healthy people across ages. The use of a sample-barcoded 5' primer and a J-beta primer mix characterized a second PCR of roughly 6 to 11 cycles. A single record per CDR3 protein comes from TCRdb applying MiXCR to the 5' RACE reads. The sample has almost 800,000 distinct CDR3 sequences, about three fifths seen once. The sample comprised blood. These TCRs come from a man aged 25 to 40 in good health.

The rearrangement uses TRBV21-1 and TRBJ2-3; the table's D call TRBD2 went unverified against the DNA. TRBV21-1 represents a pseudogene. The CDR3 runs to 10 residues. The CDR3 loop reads CAVSGQTQYF. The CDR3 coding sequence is TGTGCCGTTAGCGGACAAACGCAGTATTTT.

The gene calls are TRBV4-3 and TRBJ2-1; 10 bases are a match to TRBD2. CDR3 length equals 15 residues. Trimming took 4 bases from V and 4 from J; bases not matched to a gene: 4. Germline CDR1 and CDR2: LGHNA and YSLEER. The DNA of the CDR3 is TGCGCCAGCAGCCCCGGGACTAGCGATTACAATGAGCAGTTCTTC. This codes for CASSPGTSDYNEQFF.

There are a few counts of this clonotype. CDR3 in DNA: TGTGCCAGCAAAAAGGGACAGGGCGAAGCTTTCTTT. Translating gives CASKKGQGEAFF. V is TRBV6-2 or TRBV6-3 and J is TRBJ1-1; 9 positions agree with TRBD1. Trimming took 7 bases from V and 8 from J; bases not matched to a gene: 5. CDR3 size: 12 residues. Per the germline V gene, CDR1 is MNHEY and CDR2 is SVGEGT.

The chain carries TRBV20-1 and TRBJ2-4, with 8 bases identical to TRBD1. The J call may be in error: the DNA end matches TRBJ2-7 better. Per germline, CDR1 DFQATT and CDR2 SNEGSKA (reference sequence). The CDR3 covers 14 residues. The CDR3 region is CSASAGTGVYEQYF. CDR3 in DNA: TGCAGTGCTAGTGCCGGGACAGGTGTCTACGAGCAGTACTTC.

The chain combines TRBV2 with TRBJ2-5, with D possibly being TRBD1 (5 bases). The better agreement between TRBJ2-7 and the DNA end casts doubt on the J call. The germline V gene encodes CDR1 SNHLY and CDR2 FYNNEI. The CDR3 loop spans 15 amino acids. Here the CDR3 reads CASSAGGSWGDEQYF. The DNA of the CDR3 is TGTGCCAGCAGTGCCGGTGGGTCATGGGGCGACGAGCAGTACTTC.

In DNA, the CDR3 is TGCAGTGCCCCCGGGAGGGCGGGAACTAATGAAAAACTGTTTTTT. It translates to CSAPGRAGTNEKLFF. The chain joins TRBV20-1 to TRBJ1-4; no clear D. The germline V gene encodes CDR1 DFQATT and CDR2 SNEGSKA (reference sequence). This CDR3 comprises 15 residues. Deletions cut 6 bases from V and 1 base from J, with 15 bases between.

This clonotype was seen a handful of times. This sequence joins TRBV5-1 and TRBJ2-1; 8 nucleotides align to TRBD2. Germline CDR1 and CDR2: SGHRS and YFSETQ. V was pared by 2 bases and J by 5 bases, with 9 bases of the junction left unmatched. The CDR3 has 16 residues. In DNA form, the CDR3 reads TGCGCCAGCAGCTTTCGAGCGGGAGCAGGGAACAATGAGCAGTTCTTC. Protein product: CASSFRAGAGNNEQFF.

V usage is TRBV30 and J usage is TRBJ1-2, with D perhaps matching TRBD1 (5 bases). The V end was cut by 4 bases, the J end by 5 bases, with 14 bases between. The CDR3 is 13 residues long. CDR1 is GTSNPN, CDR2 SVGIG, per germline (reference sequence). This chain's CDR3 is CAWKGEVFYGYTF. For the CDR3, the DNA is TGTGCCTGGAAAGGGGAGGTGTTTTATGGCTACACCTTC.

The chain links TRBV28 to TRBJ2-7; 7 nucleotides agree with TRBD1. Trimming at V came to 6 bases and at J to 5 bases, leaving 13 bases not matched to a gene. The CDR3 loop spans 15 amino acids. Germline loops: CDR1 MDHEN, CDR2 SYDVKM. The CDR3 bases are TGTGCCAGCAGCCGCCCCGACAGGGCGGGTAACGAGCAGTACTTC. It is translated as CASSRPDRAGNEQYF.

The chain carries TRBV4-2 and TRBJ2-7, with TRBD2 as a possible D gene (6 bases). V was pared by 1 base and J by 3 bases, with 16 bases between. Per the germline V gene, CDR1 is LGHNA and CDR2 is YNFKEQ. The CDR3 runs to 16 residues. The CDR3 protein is CASSQVPGDPLYEQYF. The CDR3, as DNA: TGTGCCAGCAGCCAAGTACCGGGGGACCCTCTCTACGAGCAGTACTTC.

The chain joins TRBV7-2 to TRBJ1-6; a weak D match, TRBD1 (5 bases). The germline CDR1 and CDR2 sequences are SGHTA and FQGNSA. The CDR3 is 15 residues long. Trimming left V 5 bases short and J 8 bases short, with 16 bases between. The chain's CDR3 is CASSLEGTSYSPLHF. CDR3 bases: TGTGCCAGCAGCCTAGAAGGGACCTCCTATTCACCCCTCCACTTT.

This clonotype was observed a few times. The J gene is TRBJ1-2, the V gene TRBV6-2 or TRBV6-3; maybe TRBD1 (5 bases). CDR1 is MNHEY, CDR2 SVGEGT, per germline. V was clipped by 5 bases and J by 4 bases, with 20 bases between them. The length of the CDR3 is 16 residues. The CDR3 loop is CASSLRGDVLAYGYTF. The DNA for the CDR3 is TGTGCCAGCAGTCTACGGGGGGACGTACTAGCCTATGGCTACACCTTC.

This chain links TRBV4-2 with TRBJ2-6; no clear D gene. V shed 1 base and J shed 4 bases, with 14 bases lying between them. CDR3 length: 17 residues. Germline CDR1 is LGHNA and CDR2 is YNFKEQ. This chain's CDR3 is CASSQGWTQAGANVLTF. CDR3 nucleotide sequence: TGTGCCAGCAGCCAAGGGTGGACGCAAGCCGGGGCCAACGTCCTGACTTTC.

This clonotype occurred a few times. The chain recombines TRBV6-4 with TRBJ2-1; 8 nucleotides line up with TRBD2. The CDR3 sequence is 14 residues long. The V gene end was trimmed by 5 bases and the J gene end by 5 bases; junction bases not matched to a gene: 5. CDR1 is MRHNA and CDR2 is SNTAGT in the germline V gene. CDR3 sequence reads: CASSTGGSNNEQFF. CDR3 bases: TGTGCCAGCAGTACGGGGGGGTCTAACAATGAGCAGTTCTTC.

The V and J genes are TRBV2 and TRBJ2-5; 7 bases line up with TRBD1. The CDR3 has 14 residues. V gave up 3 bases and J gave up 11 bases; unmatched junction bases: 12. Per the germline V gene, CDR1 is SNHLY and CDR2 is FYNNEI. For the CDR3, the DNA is TGTGCCAGCAGTGAGACAGGGATTATGAGGGTGCAGTACTTC. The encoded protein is CASSETGIMRVQYF.

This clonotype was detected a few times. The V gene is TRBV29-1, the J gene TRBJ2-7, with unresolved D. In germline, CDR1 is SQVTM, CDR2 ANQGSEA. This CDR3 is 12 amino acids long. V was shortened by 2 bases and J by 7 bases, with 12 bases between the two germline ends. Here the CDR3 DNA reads TGCAGCGTTGAAAGGTTAGCCGGGGAGCAGTACTTC. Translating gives CSVERLAGEQYF.

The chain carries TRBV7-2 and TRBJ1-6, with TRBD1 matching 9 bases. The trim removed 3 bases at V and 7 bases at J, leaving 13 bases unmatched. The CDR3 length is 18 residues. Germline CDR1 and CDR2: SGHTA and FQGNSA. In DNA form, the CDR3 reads TGTGCCAGCAGCTTCATGAGTTCGGGACAGGGAAGAAATTCACCCCTCCACTTT. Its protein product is CASSFMSSGQGRNSPLHF.

This CDR3 reads CASSLAGGRVGELFF. CDR3 DNA: TGTGCCAGCAGCTTAGCGGGAGGGAGAGTCGGGGAGCTGTTTTTT. The chain couples TRBV7-2 to TRBJ2-2, with 7 bases aligning to TRBD2. Trimming cost V 0 bases and J 7 bases; bases outside gene matches: 5. CDR3 length: 15 residues. CDR1 and CDR2 (germline): SGHTA, FQGNSA.

CDR3 nucleotides: TGCAGTGCTAGTCCGACAGGTGAGGCAGATACGCAGTATTTT. This sequence encodes CSASPTGEADTQYF. The chain carries TRBV20-1 and TRBJ2-3, with D maybe TRBD1 (6 bases). CDR1 DFQATT and CDR2 SNEGSKA come from the germline V gene (reference sequence). This CDR3 region has 14 residues. V was clipped by 3 bases and J by 4 bases, with 14 bases between them.

The CDR3 sequence: CASSRGVRGQPQHF. Written as DNA, the CDR3 is TGTGCCAGCAGTCGGGGGGTTAGAGGTCAGCCCCAGCATTTT. The rearrangement joins TRBV12-3 or TRBV12-4 to TRBJ1-5; tentatively, D is TRBD1 (5 bases). V shed 5 bases and J shed 6 bases, with 14 bases lying between them. CDR3 length equals 14 residues.

CDR3 amino acids: CASSPLYYEQYF. In nucleotides, the CDR3 is TGTGCCAGCAGTCCTCTTTACTACGAGCAGTACTTC. The chain has TRBV12-3 or TRBV12-4 and TRBJ2-7; D not resolved. This CDR3 spans 12 amino acids. The V end was cut by 5 bases, the J end by 3 bases, with 8 bases between.